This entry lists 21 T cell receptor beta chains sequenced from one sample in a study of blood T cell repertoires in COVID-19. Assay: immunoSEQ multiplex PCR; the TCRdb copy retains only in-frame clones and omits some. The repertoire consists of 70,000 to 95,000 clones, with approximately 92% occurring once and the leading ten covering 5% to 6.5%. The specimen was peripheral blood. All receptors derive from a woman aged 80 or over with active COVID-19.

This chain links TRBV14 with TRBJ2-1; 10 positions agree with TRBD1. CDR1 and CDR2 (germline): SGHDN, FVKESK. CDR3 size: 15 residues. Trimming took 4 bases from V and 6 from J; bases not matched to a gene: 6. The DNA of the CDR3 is TGTGCCAGCAGCCCTCCGGGACAGGGGAGCAATGAGCAGTTCTTC. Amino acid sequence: CASSPPGQGSNEQFF.

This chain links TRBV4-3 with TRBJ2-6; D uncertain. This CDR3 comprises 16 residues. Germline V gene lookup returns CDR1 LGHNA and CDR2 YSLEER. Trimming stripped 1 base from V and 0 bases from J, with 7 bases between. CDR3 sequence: CASSQGHPSGANVLTF. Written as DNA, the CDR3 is TGCGCCAGCAGCCAAGGGCACCCCTCTGGGGCCAACGTCCTGACTTTC.

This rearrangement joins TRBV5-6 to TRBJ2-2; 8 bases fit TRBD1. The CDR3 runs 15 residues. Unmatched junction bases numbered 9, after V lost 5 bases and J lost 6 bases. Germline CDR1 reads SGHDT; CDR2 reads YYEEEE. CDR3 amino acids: CASRSRQGAPGELFF. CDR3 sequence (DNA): TGTGCCAGCAGATCCCGTCAGGGGGCGCCCGGGGAGCTGTTTTTT.

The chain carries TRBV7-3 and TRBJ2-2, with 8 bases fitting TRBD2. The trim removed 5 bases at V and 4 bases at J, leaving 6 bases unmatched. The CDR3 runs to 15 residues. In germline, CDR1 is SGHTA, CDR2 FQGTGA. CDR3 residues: CASSPGTRRTGELFF. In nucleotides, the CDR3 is TGTGCCAGCAGCCCCGGGACTAGGCGCACCGGGGAGCTGTTTTTT.

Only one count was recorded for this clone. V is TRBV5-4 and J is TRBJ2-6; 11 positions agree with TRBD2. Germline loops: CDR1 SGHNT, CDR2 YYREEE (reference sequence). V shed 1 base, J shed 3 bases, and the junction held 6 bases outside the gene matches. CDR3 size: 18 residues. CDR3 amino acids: CASSLMVAGGRGANVLTF. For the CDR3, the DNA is TGTGCCAGCAGCTTGATGGTAGCGGGAGGGCGTGGGGCCAACGTCCTGACTTTC.

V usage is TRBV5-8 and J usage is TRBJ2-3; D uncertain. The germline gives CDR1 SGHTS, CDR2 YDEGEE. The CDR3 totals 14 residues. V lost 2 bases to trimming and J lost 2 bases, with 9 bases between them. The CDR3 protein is CASSLTGSTDTQYF. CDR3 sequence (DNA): TGTGCCAGCAGCTTAACCGGGTCCACAGATACGCAGTATTTT.

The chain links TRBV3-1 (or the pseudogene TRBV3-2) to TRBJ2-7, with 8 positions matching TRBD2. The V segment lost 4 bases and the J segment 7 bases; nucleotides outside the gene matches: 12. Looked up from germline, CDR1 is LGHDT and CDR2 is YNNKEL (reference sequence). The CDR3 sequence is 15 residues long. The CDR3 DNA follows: TGTGCCAGCAGCCCAGCGGGAGCCTTTCTTGAGGAGCAGTACTTC. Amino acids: CASSPAGAFLEEQYF.

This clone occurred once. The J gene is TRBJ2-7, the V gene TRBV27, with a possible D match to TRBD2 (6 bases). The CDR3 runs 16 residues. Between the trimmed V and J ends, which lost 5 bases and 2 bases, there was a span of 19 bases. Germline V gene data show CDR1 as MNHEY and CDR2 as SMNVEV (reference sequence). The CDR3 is CASSTTTRGFTYEQYF. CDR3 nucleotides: TGTGCCAGCAGTACCACGACACGGGGGTTTACCTACGAGCAGTACTTC.

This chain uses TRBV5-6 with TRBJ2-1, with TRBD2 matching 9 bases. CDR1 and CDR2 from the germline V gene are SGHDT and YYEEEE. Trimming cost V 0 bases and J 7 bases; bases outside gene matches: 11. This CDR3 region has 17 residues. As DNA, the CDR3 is TGTGCCAGCAGCTTGGTTGGGAATAGCGGGAGCCGTAATGAGCAGTTCTTC. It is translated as CASSLVGNSGSRNEQFF.

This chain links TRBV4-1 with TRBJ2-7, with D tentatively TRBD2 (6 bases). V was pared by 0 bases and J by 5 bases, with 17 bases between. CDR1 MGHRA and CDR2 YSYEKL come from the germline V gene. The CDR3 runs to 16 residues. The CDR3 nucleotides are TGCGCCAGCAGCCAAGAGTACGGGAGAGTTCGAGACGAGCAGTACTTC. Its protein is CASSQEYGRVRDEQYF.

CDR3 nucleotides: TGTGCCAGCAGCCCATGGACAGGGAGCTACGAGCAGTACTTC. Protein sequence: CASSPWTGSYEQYF. This chain joins TRBV25-1 and TRBJ2-7; TRBD1 matches 8 bases. CDR3 size: 14 residues. The J segment lost 3 bases and the V segment lost 6 bases, leaving 7 bases of the junction unmatched. CDR1 and CDR2 from the germline V gene are MGHDK and SYGVNS.

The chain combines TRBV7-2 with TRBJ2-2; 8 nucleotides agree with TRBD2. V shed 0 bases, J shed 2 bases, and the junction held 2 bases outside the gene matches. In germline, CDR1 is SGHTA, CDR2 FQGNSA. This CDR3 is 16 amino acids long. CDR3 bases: TGTGCCAGCAGCTTAGCAGCGGGAGCAAACACCGGGGAGCTGTTTTTT. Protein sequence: CASSLAAGANTGELFF.

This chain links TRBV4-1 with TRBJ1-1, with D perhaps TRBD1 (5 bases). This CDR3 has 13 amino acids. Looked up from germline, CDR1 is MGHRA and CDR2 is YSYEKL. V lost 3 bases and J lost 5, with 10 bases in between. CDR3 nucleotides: TGCGCCAGCAGCCACACCGGGGGGACTGAAGCTTTCTTT. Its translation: CASSHTGGTEAFF.

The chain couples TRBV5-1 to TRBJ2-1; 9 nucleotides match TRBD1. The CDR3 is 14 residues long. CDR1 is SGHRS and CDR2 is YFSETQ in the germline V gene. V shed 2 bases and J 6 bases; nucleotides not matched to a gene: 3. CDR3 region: CASSFGTGLNEQFF. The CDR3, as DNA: TGCGCCAGCAGCTTTGGGACAGGGCTCAATGAGCAGTTCTTC.

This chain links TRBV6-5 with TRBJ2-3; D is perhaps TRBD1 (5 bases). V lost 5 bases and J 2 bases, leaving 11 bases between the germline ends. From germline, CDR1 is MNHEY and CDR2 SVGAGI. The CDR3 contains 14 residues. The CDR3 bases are TGTGCCAGCAGTCTCAGGGTGGTCACAGATACGCAGTATTTT. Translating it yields CASSLRVVTDTQYF.

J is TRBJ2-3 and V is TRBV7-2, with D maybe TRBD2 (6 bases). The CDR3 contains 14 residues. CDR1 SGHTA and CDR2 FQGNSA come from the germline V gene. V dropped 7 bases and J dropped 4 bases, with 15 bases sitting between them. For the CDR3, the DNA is TGTGCCAGCACCCGACTAGTAGCGGCAGATACGCAGTATTTT. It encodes CASTRLVAADTQYF. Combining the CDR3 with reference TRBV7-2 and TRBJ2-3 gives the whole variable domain GAGVSQSPSNKVTEKGKDVELRCDPISGHTALYWYRQSLGQGLEFLIYFQGNSAPDKSGLPSDRFSAERTGGSVSTLTIQRTQQEDSAVYLCASTRLVAADTQYFGPGTRLTVL.

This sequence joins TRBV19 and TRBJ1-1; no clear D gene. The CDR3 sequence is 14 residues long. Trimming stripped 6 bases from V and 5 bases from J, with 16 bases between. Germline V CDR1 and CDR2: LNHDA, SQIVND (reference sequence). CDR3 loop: CASSQFGLRTEAFF. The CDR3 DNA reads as TGTGCCAGTAGCCAATTTGGCTTGAGGACTGAAGCTTTCTTT.

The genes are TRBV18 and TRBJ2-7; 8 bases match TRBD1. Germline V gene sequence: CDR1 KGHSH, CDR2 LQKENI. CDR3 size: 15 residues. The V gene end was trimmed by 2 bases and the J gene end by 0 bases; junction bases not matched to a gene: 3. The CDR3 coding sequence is TGTGCCAGCTCACCAGGACAGGGCTTCTCCTACGAGCAGTACTTC. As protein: CASSPGQGFSYEQYF.

For the CDR3, the DNA is TGTGCCAGCACCCCACCCCGGGGTACGCAGTATTTT. Translating it yields CASTPPRGTQYF. The chain combines TRBV28 with TRBJ2-3; weak D call: TRBD2 (5 bases). CDR3 length equals 12 residues. The germline gives CDR1 MDHEN, CDR2 SYDVKM. The V end lost 7 bases, the J end lost 8 bases, and 13 bases lay between the germline ends.

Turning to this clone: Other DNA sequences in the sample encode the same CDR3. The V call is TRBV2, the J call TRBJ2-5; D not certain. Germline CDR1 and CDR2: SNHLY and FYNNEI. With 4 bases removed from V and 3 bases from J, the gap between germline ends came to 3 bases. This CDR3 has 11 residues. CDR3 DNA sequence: TGTGCCAGCAGTGGAGAAGAGACCCAGTACTTC. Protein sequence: CASSGEETQYF. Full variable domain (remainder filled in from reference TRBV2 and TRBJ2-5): EPEVTQTPSHQVTQMGQEVILRCVPISNHLYFYWYRQILGQKVEFLVSFYNNEISEKSEIFDDQFSVERPDGSNFTLKIRSTKLEDSAMYFCASSGEETQYFGPGTRLLVL.

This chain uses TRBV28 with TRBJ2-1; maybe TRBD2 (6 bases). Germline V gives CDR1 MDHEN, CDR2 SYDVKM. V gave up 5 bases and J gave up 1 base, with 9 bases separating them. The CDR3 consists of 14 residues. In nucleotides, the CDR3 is TGTGCCAGCAGTACCCTAGCGTCCTACAATGAGCAGTTCTTC. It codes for CASSTLASYNEQFF.